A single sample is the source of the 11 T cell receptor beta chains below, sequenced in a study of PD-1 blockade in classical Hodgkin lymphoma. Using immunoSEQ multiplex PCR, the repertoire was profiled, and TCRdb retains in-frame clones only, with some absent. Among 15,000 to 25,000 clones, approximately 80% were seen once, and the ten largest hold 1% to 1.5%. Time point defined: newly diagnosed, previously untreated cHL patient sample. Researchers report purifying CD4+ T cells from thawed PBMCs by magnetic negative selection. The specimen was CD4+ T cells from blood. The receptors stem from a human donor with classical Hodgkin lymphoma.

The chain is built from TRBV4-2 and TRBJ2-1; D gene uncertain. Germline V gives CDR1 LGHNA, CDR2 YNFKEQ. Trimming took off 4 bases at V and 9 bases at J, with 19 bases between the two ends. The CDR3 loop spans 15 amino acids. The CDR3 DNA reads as TGTGCCAGCAGCCTCCGGACCCTACGTGTTTCTGAGCAGTTCTTC. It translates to CASSLRTLRVSEQFF.

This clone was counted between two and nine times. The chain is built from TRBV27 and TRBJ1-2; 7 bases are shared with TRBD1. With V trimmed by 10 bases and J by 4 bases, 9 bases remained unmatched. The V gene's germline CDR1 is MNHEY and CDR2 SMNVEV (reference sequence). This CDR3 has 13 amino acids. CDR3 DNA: TGTGCCACCGCGTCACAGGGGAGCTATGGCTACACCTTC. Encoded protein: CATASQGSYGYTF.

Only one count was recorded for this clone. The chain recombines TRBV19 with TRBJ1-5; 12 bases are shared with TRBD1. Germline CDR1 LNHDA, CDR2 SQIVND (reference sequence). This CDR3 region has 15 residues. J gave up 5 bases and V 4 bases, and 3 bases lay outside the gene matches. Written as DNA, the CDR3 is TGTGCCAGTAGTAATCGGGACAGGGGGCATCAGCCCCAGCATTTT. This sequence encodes CASSNRDRGHQPQHF. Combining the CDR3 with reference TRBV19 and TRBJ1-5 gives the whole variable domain DGGITQSPKYLFRKEGQNVTLSCEQNLNHDAMYWYRQDPGQGLRLIYYSQIVNDFQKGDIAEGYSVSREKKESFPLTVTSAQKNPTAFYLCASSNRDRGHQPQHFGDGTRLSIL.

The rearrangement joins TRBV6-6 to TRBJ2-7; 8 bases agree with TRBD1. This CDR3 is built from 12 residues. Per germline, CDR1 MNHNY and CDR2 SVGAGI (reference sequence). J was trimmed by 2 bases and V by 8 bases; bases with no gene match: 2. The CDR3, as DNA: TGTGCCAGCCAGGGACAGGCCTACGAGCAGTACTTC. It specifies CASQGQAYEQYF.

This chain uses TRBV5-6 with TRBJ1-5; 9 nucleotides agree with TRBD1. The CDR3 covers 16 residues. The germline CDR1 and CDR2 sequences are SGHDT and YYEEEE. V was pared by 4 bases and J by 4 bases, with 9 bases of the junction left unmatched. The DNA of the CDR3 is TGTGCCAGCAGCGCGGACAGGGGATCAGGGAATCAGCCCCAGCATTTT. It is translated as CASSADRGSGNQPQHF.

As DNA, the CDR3 is TGCAGCGTCTTGACAGGAAGCTCTGGAAACACCATATATTTT. Residues: CSVLTGSSGNTIYF. V is TRBV29-1 and J is TRBJ1-3, with D possibly TRBD1 on 6 matching bases. V lost 6 bases and J 0 bases, leaving 12 bases between the germline ends. Germline V lookup: CDR1 SQVTM, CDR2 ANQGSEA. This CDR3 spans 14 amino acids.

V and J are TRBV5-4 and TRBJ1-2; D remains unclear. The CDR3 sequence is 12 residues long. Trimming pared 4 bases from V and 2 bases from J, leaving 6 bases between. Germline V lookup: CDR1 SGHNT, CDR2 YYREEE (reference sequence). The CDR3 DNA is TGTGCCAGCAGCACCTCCAACTATGGCTACACCTTC. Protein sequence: CASSTSNYGYTF.

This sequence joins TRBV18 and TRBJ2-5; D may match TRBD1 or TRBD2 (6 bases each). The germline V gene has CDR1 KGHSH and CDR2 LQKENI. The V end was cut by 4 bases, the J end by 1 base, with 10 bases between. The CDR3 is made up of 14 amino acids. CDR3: CASSLEGVQETQYF. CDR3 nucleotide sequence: TGTGCCAGCTCACTGGAGGGGGTCCAAGAGACCCAGTACTTC.

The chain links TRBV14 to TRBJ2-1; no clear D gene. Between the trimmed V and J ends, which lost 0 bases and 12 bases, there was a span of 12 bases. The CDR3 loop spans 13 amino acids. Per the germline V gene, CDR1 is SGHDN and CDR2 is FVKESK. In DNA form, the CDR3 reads TGTGCCAGCAGCCAAGAGATTCAGAGTGGGCAGTTCTTC. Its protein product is CASSQEIQSGQFF.

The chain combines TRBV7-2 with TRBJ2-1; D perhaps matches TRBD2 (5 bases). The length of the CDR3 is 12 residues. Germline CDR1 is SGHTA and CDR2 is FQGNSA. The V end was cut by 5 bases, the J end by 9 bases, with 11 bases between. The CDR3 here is CASSLSGGEQFF. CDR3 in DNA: TGTGCCAGCAGCCTAAGTGGAGGTGAGCAGTTCTTC.

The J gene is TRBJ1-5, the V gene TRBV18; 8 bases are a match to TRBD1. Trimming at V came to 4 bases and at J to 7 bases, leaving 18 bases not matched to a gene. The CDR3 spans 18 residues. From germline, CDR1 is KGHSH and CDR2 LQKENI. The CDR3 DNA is TGTGCCAGCTCACAGCTAGGACAGGGTAATTTGGTCGGACAGCCCCAGCATTTT. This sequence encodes CASSQLGQGNLVGQPQHF.